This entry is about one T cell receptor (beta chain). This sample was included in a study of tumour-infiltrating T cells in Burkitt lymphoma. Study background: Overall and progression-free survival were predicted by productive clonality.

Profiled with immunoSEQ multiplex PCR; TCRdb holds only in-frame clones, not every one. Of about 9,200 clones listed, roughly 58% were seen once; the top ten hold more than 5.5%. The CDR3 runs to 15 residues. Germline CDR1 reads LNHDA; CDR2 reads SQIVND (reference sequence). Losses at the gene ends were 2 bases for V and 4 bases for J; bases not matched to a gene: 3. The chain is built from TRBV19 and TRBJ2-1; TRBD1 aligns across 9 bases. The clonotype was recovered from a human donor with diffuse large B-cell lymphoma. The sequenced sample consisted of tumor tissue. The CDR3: CASSIRGTGYNEQFF. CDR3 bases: TGTGCCAGTAGTATAAGAGGGACAGGGTACAATGAGCAGTTCTTC.